This entry lists 4 T cell receptor beta chains sequenced from one sample in a study of cytomegalovirus exposure and HLA in healthy donors. Vbeta (60) and Jbeta (13) primers were used in the PCR. Assay used: immunoSEQ multiplex PCR; TCRdb lists only in-frame clones, some missing. This sample carries some 190,000 clones, approximately 81% of them seen once, and the ten largest clones take 2.4%. The sample consisted of PBMCs. These receptors all stem from a male donor in good health and CMV-seronegative.

This chain uses TRBV7-9 with TRBJ1-2; 8 bases agree with TRBD1. Unmatched junction bases numbered 6, after V lost 3 bases and J lost 0 bases. Germline lookup yields CDR1 SEHNR and CDR2 FQNEAQ (reference sequence). This CDR3 spans 16 amino acids. As DNA, the CDR3 is TGTGCCAGCAGCTTCCGGACAGGGTCGGCTAACTATGGCTACACCTTC. Translation: CASSFRTGSANYGYTF.

CDR3 nucleotide sequence: TGTGCCAGCAGCTTAGCCATAGCCAAAAACATTCAGTACTTC. Translating it yields CASSLAIAKNIQYF. This rearrangement joins TRBV11-3 to TRBJ2-4; D is ambiguous. Germline V gene sequence: CDR1 SGHNT, CDR2 YENEEA. This CDR3 has 14 residues. V lost 1 base and J 0 bases, leaving 4 bases between the germline ends.

The chain employs TRBV19 and TRBJ1-1; 7 bases agree with TRBD1. V lost 7 bases to trimming and J lost 6 bases; unmatched junction nucleotides: 11. Germline assignment: CDR1 LNHDA and CDR2 SQIVND (reference sequence). The CDR3 is made up of 14 amino acids. CDR3 residues: CASTPGQTRAEAFF. CDR3 DNA sequence: TGTGCCAGTACTCCGGGACAGACGAGAGCTGAAGCTTTCTTT.

This clone occurred once. This chain uses TRBV7-2 with TRBJ2-3, with 7 bases lining up with TRBD2. Germline V gene sequence: CDR1 SGHTA, CDR2 FQGNSA. The length of the CDR3 is 16 residues. The ends lost 0 bases at V and 2 bases at J; junction bases unmatched: 5. The CDR3 region is CASSLAAGGFTDTQYF. CDR3 nucleotides: TGTGCCAGCAGCTTAGCGGCCGGGGGGTTCACAGATACGCAGTATTTT.